What follows are 31 T cell receptor beta chains derived from one specimen sequenced in a study of shared clonotypes between healthy human individuals. Libraries were prepared by immunoSEQ multiplex PCR; TCRdb keeps only in-frame clonotypes and omits some of them. The table includes about 1.5 million clones, roughly 96% detected once. Material for sequencing was naive CD4+ T cells sorted from blood. The subset is: CD45RA+ positively selected. The receptors were gathered from a man in his thirties or forties in good health.

The chain joins TRBV19 to TRBJ2-3; 7 bases map to TRBD1. The germline V gene encodes CDR1 LNHDA and CDR2 SQIVND (reference sequence). V lost 8 bases, J lost 2 bases, and 13 bases stayed unmatched. The CDR3 has 16 amino acids. The DNA for the CDR3 is TGTGCCAGTGGGAAGGGGGCCAATATACACACAGATACGCAGTATTTT. It codes for CASGKGANIHTDTQYF.

The chain joins TRBV19 to TRBJ1-5; 9 bases fit TRBD1. Germline V gives CDR1 LNHDA, CDR2 SQIVND (reference sequence). V gave up 6 bases and J gave up 4 bases; unmatched junction bases: 10. The CDR3 has 16 amino acids. The CDR3 here is CASSLQGAVGNQPQHF. The CDR3 DNA reads TGTGCCAGTAGCTTACAGGGGGCGGTTGGGAATCAGCCCCAGCATTTT.

The CDR3 coding sequence is TGTGCCAGTAGTATGGGTCTGACCTCTAATGAAAAACTGTTTTTT. Translation: CASSMGLTSNEKLFF. The chain combines TRBV19 with TRBJ1-4; D unclear. This CDR3 region has 15 residues. The V end was cut by 3 bases, the J end by 3 bases, with 11 bases between. CDR1 is LNHDA and CDR2 is SQIVND in the germline V gene (reference sequence).

The V call is TRBV10-3, the J call TRBJ1-3; D gene uncertain. This CDR3 is 12 amino acids long. The germline V gene has CDR1 ENHRY and CDR2 SYGVKD. The V and J ends lost 5 bases and 2 bases respectively, with 4 bases between them. CDR3: CAISSAGNTIYF. CDR3 nucleotide sequence: TGTGCCATCAGTTCAGCTGGAAACACCATATATTTT.

The chain uses TRBV4-1 and TRBJ2-1, with 10 bases aligning to TRBD2. The germline CDR1 and CDR2 sequences are MGHRA and YSYEKL. The V gene end was trimmed by 0 bases and the J gene end by 6 bases; junction bases not matched to a gene: 8. CDR3 size: 17 residues. The CDR3 spells CASSQDLTSGISNEQFF. The CDR3 DNA is TGCGCCAGCAGCCAAGATCTAACTAGCGGGATATCCAATGAGCAGTTCTTC.

A single count supports this clone. V usage is TRBV18 and J usage is TRBJ1-5, with 9 bases matching TRBD1. This CDR3 has 15 residues. Germline V gene sequence: CDR1 KGHSH, CDR2 LQKENI. V dropped 4 bases and J dropped 7; count of bases not matched to a gene: 8. Here the CDR3 DNA reads TGTGCCAGCTCACTAGCCGGGACAGGGATCCAGCCCCAGCATTTT. This gives the protein CASSLAGTGIQPQHF.

This clone was detected only once. The V and J genes are TRBV7-2 and TRBJ2-1, with D maybe TRBD2 (5 bases). Germline lookup yields CDR1 SGHTA and CDR2 FQGNSA. The V and J ends lost 1 base and 9 bases respectively, with 13 bases between them. The CDR3 consists of 14 residues. CDR3 amino acids: CASSLGGLASEQFF. The DNA for the CDR3 is TGTGCCAGCAGCTTAGGAGGGCTAGCATCTGAGCAGTTCTTC. Variable domain in full (rest from reference TRBV7-2 and TRBJ2-1): GAGVSQSPSNKVTEKGKDVELRCDPISGHTALYWYRQSLGQGLEFLIYFQGNSAPDKSGLPSDRFSAERTGGSVSTLTIQRTQQEDSAVYLCASSLGGLASEQFFGPGTRLTVL.

This clone was recorded once. This chain uses TRBV27 with TRBJ2-5; D may be TRBD2 (5 bases). The CDR3 is made up of 15 amino acids. Germline CDR1 and CDR2: MNHEY and SMNVEV (reference sequence). Trimming removed 3 bases at V and 5 bases at J, with 16 bases between. DNA of the CDR3: TGTGCCAGCAGTTTTGGGGTGGCTAGCTTCGAGACCCAGTACTTC. This codes for CASSFGVASFETQYF.

J is TRBJ2-3 and V is TRBV11-2; D is uncertain. The CDR3 is 17 amino acids. Germline V gene lookup returns CDR1 SGHAT and CDR2 FQNNGV. Trimming removed 1 base at V and 1 base at J, with 15 bases between. The CDR3 reads CASSLARVSHRTDTQYF. DNA for the CDR3: TGTGCCAGCAGCTTAGCACGGGTATCACACCGCACAGATACGCAGTATTTT.

The chain links TRBV18 to TRBJ2-3; no reliable D call. Trimming removed 4 bases at V and 2 bases at J, with 10 bases between. In germline, CDR1 is KGHSH, CDR2 LQKENI. This CDR3 contains 14 residues. The CDR3 here is CASSRGGVTDTQYF. CDR3 DNA: TGTGCCAGCTCACGTGGCGGAGTCACAGATACGCAGTATTTT.

The V call is TRBV27, the J call TRBJ1-4; D not certain. V was pared by 6 bases and J by 5 bases, with 13 bases between. Per germline, CDR1 MNHEY and CDR2 SMNVEV (reference sequence). The CDR3 length is 14 residues. The CDR3 sequence: CASRSWETNEKLFF. For the CDR3, the DNA is TGTGCCAGCAGGTCTTGGGAAACGAATGAAAAACTGTTTTTT. The full variable domain, completed using reference TRBV27 and TRBJ1-4, is EAQVTQNPRYLITVTGKKLTVTCSQNMNHEYMSWYRQDPGLGLRQIYYSMNVEVTDKGDVPEGYKVSRKEKRNFPLILESPSPNQTSLYFCASRSWETNEKLFFGSGTQLSVL.

Remarks on this clone: The sample carries other DNA sequences with the same CDR3. V gene TRBV30 combines with J gene TRBJ1-2, with TRBD1 matching 7 bases. From germline, CDR1 is GTSNPN and CDR2 SVGIG (reference sequence). J was trimmed by 3 bases and V by 0 bases; bases with no gene match: 4. The CDR3 is made up of 14 amino acids. CDR3 coding DNA: TGTGCCTGGAGTGTGACAGGGCGGGACTATGGCTACACCTTC. Protein: CAWSVTGRDYGYTF.

The genes are TRBV5-1 and TRBJ1-3; D uncertain. Trimming took off 9 bases at V and 4 bases at J, with 17 bases between the two ends. Germline-derived CDR1 and CDR2 are SGHRS and YFSETQ. The CDR3 runs 14 residues. The CDR3 sequence is CATHAGPPGNTIYF. In nucleotides, the CDR3 is TGCGCCACCCATGCAGGACCTCCCGGAAACACCATATATTTT.

The V and J genes are TRBV6-1 and TRBJ2-7; 7 bases match TRBD2. The CDR3 covers 15 residues. V was pared by 8 bases and J by 3 bases, with 13 bases of the junction left unmatched. The germline CDR1 and CDR2 sequences are MNHNS and SASEGT. The CDR3 region has the DNA TGTGCCAGCGTTTTCGAGGGGAGGGCCAACTACGAGCAGTACTTC. As protein: CASVFEGRANYEQYF.

J is TRBJ2-5 and V is TRBV20-1; D not resolved. Germline CDR1 reads DFQATT; CDR2 reads SNEGSKA (reference sequence). Trimming took off 6 bases at V and 3 bases at J, with 8 bases between the two ends. CDR3 length equals 11 residues. This CDR3 reads CSAPKEETQYF. For the CDR3, the DNA is TGCAGTGCCCCTAAAGAAGAGACCCAGTACTTC.

About this clone itself: The sample contains more than one DNA sequence encoding this CDR3. The J gene is TRBJ2-1, the V gene TRBV5-1; 10 positions match TRBD2. This CDR3 is 16 amino acids long. Germline lookup yields CDR1 SGHRS and CDR2 YFSETQ. The ends lost 3 bases at V and 1 base at J; junction bases unmatched: 4. For the CDR3, the DNA is TGCGCCAGCAGCTCTAGGACTAGCGGTTCCTACAATGAGCAGTTCTTC. Protein: CASSSRTSGSYNEQFF.

The chain employs TRBV5-4 and TRBJ2-3, with 7 bases lining up with TRBD2. The germline V gene has CDR1 SGHNT and CDR2 YYREEE (reference sequence). Trimming took 3 bases from V and 3 from J; bases not matched to a gene: 7. This CDR3 region has 15 residues. This CDR3 reads CASSYGLVETDTQYF. CDR3 DNA sequence: TGTGCCAGCAGCTATGGACTAGTAGAGACAGATACGCAGTATTTT.

The chain carries TRBV10-2 and TRBJ2-5, with D perhaps being TRBD1 or TRBD2 (5 bases each). Trimming removed 3 bases from V and 5 bases from J, with 13 bases in between. The CDR3 loop spans 14 amino acids. CDR1 and CDR2 (germline): WSHSY, SAAADI. This CDR3 is CASSEGQGGETQYF. In DNA form, the CDR3 reads TGCGCCAGCAGTGAAGGGCAGGGCGGGGAGACCCAGTACTTC.

The gene calls are TRBV28 and TRBJ1-1; D is unresolved. The CDR3 is made up of 13 amino acids. V was trimmed by 2 bases and J by 4 bases, leaving 8 bases between them. CDR1 and CDR2 (germline): MDHEN, SYDVKM. The CDR3 loop reads CASSLIGPTEAFF. CDR3 sequence (DNA): TGTGCCAGCAGTTTAATAGGGCCCACTGAAGCTTTCTTT.

The V call is TRBV6-6, the J call TRBJ1-2, with D uncertain. V lost 2 bases, J lost 1 base, and 5 bases lay in between. CDR1 is MNHNY and CDR2 is SVGAGI in the germline V gene (reference sequence). CDR3 size: 13 residues. The CDR3 is CASSYVGNYGYTF. The CDR3 nucleotides are TGTGCCAGCAGTTACGTCGGTAACTATGGCTACACCTTC.

The chain recombines TRBV5-5 with TRBJ2-7; D may be TRBD2 (6 bases). The CDR3 runs 12 residues. The germline CDR1 and CDR2 sequences are SGHKS and YYEKEE (reference sequence). V gave up 4 bases and J gave up 6 bases, with 11 bases separating them. The DNA of the CDR3 is TGTGCCAGCAGCCAACTCGGGGGCGAGCAGTACTTC. Its protein product is CASSQLGGEQYF.

The chain recombines TRBV7-9 with TRBJ2-7, with a possible D match to TRBD1 (5 bases). This CDR3 has 16 residues. V lost 4 bases and J lost 2, with 18 bases in between. The germline V gene encodes CDR1 SEHNR and CDR2 FQNEAQ (reference sequence). The CDR3 region is CASSSGSGQIPYEQYF. DNA for the CDR3: TGTGCCAGCAGCTCCGGGTCAGGGCAGATACCCTACGAGCAGTACTTC.

The chain couples TRBV5-1 to TRBJ2-7, with D perhaps matching TRBD2 (6 bases). The CDR3 spans 15 residues. CDR1 is SGHRS, CDR2 YFSETQ, per germline. Trimming pared 0 bases from V and 2 bases from J, leaving 12 bases between. The CDR3, as DNA: TGCGCCAGCAGCTTGGCACCCGGGACTGCCTACGAGCAGTACTTC. Translated: CASSLAPGTAYEQYF.

This chain links TRBV18 with TRBJ2-5, with 7 bases that match TRBD2. Germline V gene sequence: CDR1 KGHSH, CDR2 LQKENI. After removal of 0 bases from V and 0 bases from J, the junction contained 7 bases not matched to a gene. This CDR3 has 17 amino acids. For the CDR3, the DNA is TGTGCCAGCTCACCACCGTACGGGAGGATGTACCAAGAGACCCAGTACTTC. It codes for CASSPPYGRMYQETQYF.

This chain connects TRBV18 to TRBJ2-1; tentatively, D is TRBD1 (6 bases). The CDR3 length is 17 residues. Germline-derived CDR1 and CDR2 are KGHSH and LQKENI. The V end was cut by 1 base, the J end by 8 bases, with 21 bases between. This chain's CDR3 is CASSPLAKSYRVHEQFF. Here the CDR3 DNA reads TGTGCCAGCTCACCACTCGCGAAAAGTTACAGGGTCCATGAGCAGTTCTTC.

J is TRBJ1-5 and V is TRBV18, with TRBD1 identical over 9 bases. The CDR3 runs 14 residues. Trimming at V came to 5 bases and at J to 6 bases, leaving 5 bases not matched to a gene. Germline assignment: CDR1 KGHSH and CDR2 LQKENI. The CDR3 DNA reads as TGTGCCAGCTCAGAGGGACAGGGAAGTCAGCCCCAGCATTTT. It specifies CASSEGQGSQPQHF.

This clone was observed once. A junction boundary mismatches the germline segment, possibly from a read error. The sample carries other DNA sequences with the same CDR3. The chain employs TRBV18 and TRBJ2-2; D possibly corresponds to TRBD2 (5 bases). CDR3 length equals 14 residues. Germline CDR1 KGHSH, CDR2 LQKENI. In DNA, the CDR3 is TGTGCCAGCTCCCCACTAGCGAACACCGGGGAGCTGTTTTTT. The encoded protein is CASSPLANTGELFF.

This chain links TRBV7-6 with TRBJ1-4; D is unresolved. Trimming pared 1 base from V and 2 bases from J, leaving 8 bases between. Germline V CDR1 and CDR2: SGHVS, FNYEAQ. This CDR3 spans 15 amino acids. This CDR3 is CASSLGGTTNEKLFF. For the CDR3, the DNA is TGTGCCAGCAGCTTAGGAGGCACGACTAATGAAAAACTGTTTTTT.

This clone was picked up a small number of times. The identical CDR3 is also encoded by other nucleotide sequences in the sample. The chain combines TRBV27 with TRBJ2-7, with D possibly matching TRBD2 (6 bases). The germline V and J ends were trimmed by 5 bases and 1 base, with 9 bases remaining between them. The CDR3 covers 13 residues. Germline CDR1 reads MNHEY; CDR2 reads SMNVEV (reference sequence). In DNA form, the CDR3 reads TGTGCCAGCAGTCTTGCGGGATCCTACGAGCAGTACTTC. It specifies CASSLAGSYEQYF.

The chain has TRBV6-5 and TRBJ2-2; D ambiguous. Trimming stripped 3 bases from V and 5 bases from J, with 16 bases between. CDR1 MNHEY and CDR2 SVGAGI come from the germline V gene. This CDR3 comprises 16 residues. In DNA, the CDR3 is TGTGCCAGCAGTTATTTTTACTTTGGGGTGACCGGGGAGCTGTTTTTT. Protein sequence: CASSYFYFGVTGELFF.

The V gene is TRBV21-1, the J gene TRBJ2-7; the D call in the table, TRBD2, was not verified against the DNA. TRBV21-1 counts as a pseudogene. CDR3 length: 20 amino acids. The CDR3 coding sequence is TGTGCCAGCAAGCATTGGTATGAGCCCGCGGTGCGGAAATCTTCCTACGAGCAGTACTTC. Translating gives CASKHWYEPAVRKSSYEQYF.